A selection of T cell receptor beta chains follows, all from one sample in a study of T cells in Graves' hyperthyroidism and ophthalmopathy. Via MiXCR, TCRdb re-called the multiplex PCR reads, giving one row per CDR3 protein. This sample has over 450,000 distinct CDR3 sequences; roughly 14% occur once, and the top ten carry 15% to 20%. The sequenced sample was blood. The receptors derive from a woman aged 18-29 years with Graves' hyperthyroidism. Each CDR3 is given with its conserved first and last residue. Each record gives: V gene, clone size, D gene, J gene, CDR3 protein, CDR3 DNA. A D gene is named only where the DNA matches it firmly. A row's size may be missing; if present it is once, few, many or a size class.

TRBV4-2	few	TRBD2	TRBJ2-2	CASSQELAGNTEELFF	TGTGCCAGCAGCCAAGAATTAGCGGGGAACACCGAGGAGCTGTTTTTT
TRBV18	many	NA	TRBJ2-5	CASSPRARETQYF	TGTGCCAGCTCACCCAGGGCCCGAGAGACCCAGTACTTC
TRBV27	NA	TRBD2	TRBJ2-1	CASSSKRERNEQFF	TGTGCCAGCAGTTCCAAGCGGGAACGCAATGAGCAGTTCTTC
TRBV5-4	few	TRBD2	TRBJ2-2	CASSLGLAETGELFF	TGTGCCAGCAGCTTGGGACTAGCGGAAACCGGGGAGCTGTTTTTT
TRBV29-1	few	TRBD1	TRBJ2-2	CSVIDRGDTGELFF	TGCAGCGTGATAGACAGGGGGGACACCGGGGAGCTGTTTTTT
TRBV6-7	many	TRBD2	TRBJ2-1	CASSYPCRLAGHNEQFF	TGTGCCAGCAGTTACCCCTGCCGACTAGCGGGACACAATGAGCAGTTCTTC
TRBV10-2	many	NA	TRBJ2-3	CASSDFARDTQYF	TGCGCCAGCAGTGATTTTGCGAGAGATACGCAGTATTTT
TRBV25-1	many	NA	TRBJ2-5	CASSEYGRSTGETQYF	TGTGCCAGCAGTGAATATGGGCGATCTACGGGGGAGACCCAGTACTTC
TRBV6-1	many	NA	TRBJ1-3	CASSPSPRAKGRGNTIYF	TGTGCCAGCAGCCCATCCCCCCGGGCAAAAGGCCGCGGAAACACCATATATTTT
TRBV6-5	NA	NA	TRBJ2-3	CASRLAVSTDTQYF	TGTGCCAGCAGATTAGCGGTTAGCACAGATACGCAGTATTTT
TRBV5-1	many	TRBD1	TRBJ2-1	CASSPGQGSYNEQFF	TGCGCCAGCAGCCCGGGACAGGGGTCCTACAATGAGCAGTTCTTC
TRBV29-1	few	TRBD1	TRBJ1-5	CSVTGDNQPQHF	TGCAGCGTAACAGGGGACAATCAGCCCCAGCATTTT